What follows are 29 T cell receptor beta chains derived from one specimen sequenced in a study of blood T cell repertoires in COVID-19. The repertoire was sequenced with immunoSEQ multiplex PCR; TCRdb's copy has only in-frame clones and lacks some. The sample yields about 190,000 clones, approximately 80% seen once. Input material: peripheral blood. Source of these receptors: a man over 45 who had recovered from COVID-19.

There are a few counts of this clone. J is TRBJ2-1 and V is TRBV7-8, with 14 nucleotides matching TRBD2. J gave up 7 bases and V 0 bases, and 8 bases lay outside the gene matches. Germline V gene sequence: CDR1 SGHVS, CDR2 FQNEAQ. This CDR3 comprises 18 residues. CDR3 nucleotides: TGTGCCAGCAGCTTAGCAGGGGTCCGGACTAGCGGGAGGAATGAGCAGTTCTTC. This encodes CASSLAGVRTSGRNEQFF.

This clone was counted a few times. This chain uses TRBV4-2 with TRBJ1-1; 7 bases are shared with TRBD1. V was clipped by 0 bases and J by 6 bases; unmatched bases: 13. The V gene's germline CDR1 is LGHNA and CDR2 YNFKEQ. This CDR3 is built from 17 residues. CDR3 sequence (DNA): TGTGCCAGCAGCCAAGATCAGGGGGGCACCCTGGGGTCTGAAGCTTTCTTT. Translation gives CASSQDQGGTLGSEAFF.

This clone was picked up a small number of times. The chain joins TRBV30 to TRBJ1-5; a possible D gene is TRBD1 (6 bases). The germline CDR1 and CDR2 sequences are GTSNPN and SVGIG (reference sequence). This CDR3 has 15 residues. V gave up 3 bases and J gave up 6 bases, with 18 bases separating them. The CDR3 DNA sequence: TGTGCCTGGAGCGATGTGGGTGGGGGCTTTCAGCCCCAGCATTTT. The encoded protein is CAWSDVGGGFQPQHF.

The chain carries TRBV19 and TRBJ2-2, with TRBD1 matching 7 bases. The J segment lost 11 bases and the V segment lost 2 bases, leaving 20 bases of the junction unmatched. Germline CDR1 is LNHDA and CDR2 is SQIVND (reference sequence). CDR3 length equals 18 residues. CDR3 residues: CASSIKGTGTVNRVELFF. The CDR3 DNA reads TGTGCCAGTAGTATAAAGGGGACCGGGACAGTGAATAGGGTAGAGCTGTTTTTT.

The chain employs TRBV7-3 and TRBJ2-3; a possible D gene is TRBD2 (5 bases). Trimming pared 5 bases from V and 8 bases from J, leaving 8 bases between. The CDR3 runs to 11 residues. Per germline, CDR1 SGHTA and CDR2 FQGTGA. CDR3 in amino acids: CASSVGSTQYF. The CDR3 bases are TGTGCCAGCAGCGTGGGGAGTACGCAGTATTTT.

The chain uses TRBV5-1 and TRBJ2-1; 7 positions agree with TRBD2. CDR3 length equals 15 residues. Germline lookup yields CDR1 SGHRS and CDR2 YFSETQ. V lost 3 bases to trimming and J lost 9 bases; unmatched junction nucleotides: 12. The CDR3 bases are TGCGCCAGCAGCTCAAGGACCCAAATAGCGGGTGAGCAGTTCTTC. Protein sequence: CASSSRTQIAGEQFF.

This clone was recorded once. This chain joins TRBV18 and TRBJ2-1, with D possibly matching TRBD1 (7 bases). V was pared by 1 base and J by 8 bases, with 15 bases between. There are 15 residues in the CDR3. Germline CDR1 and CDR2: KGHSH and LQKENI. The CDR3 loop reads CASSPLRGVDHEQFF. The CDR3 DNA sequence: TGTGCCAGCTCACCACTCAGGGGGGTCGACCATGAGCAGTTCTTC.

The chain couples TRBV4-2 to TRBJ2-7; D is unresolved. CDR1 LGHNA and CDR2 YNFKEQ come from the germline V gene. Trimming pared 0 bases from V and 6 bases from J, leaving 9 bases between. CDR3 length: 13 residues. The CDR3 DNA is TGTGCCAGCAGCCAAGACCGATGGAGCGAGCAGTACTTC. Its translation is CASSQDRWSEQYF.

This clone turned up a few times. The gene calls are TRBV19 and TRBJ2-5, with TRBD2 identical over 10 bases. Germline CDR1 and CDR2: LNHDA and SQIVND (reference sequence). Unmatched junction bases numbered 9, after V lost 5 bases and J lost 12 bases. This CDR3 has 13 residues. CDR3 nucleotides: TGTGCCAGTAGTGCCCAGACTAGCGGGCTAAAGTACTTC. Translated, it gives CASSAQTSGLKYF.

In DNA form, the CDR3 reads TGTGCCAGCAGCTTAAGGGGCGGGGTGGAGACCCAGTACTTC. The encoded protein is CASSLRGGVETQYF. V is TRBV11-1 and J is TRBJ2-5; possible D gene TRBD2, 6 bases. This CDR3 contains 14 residues. The V end lost 2 bases, the J end lost 5 bases, and 12 bases lay between the germline ends. The germline V gene has CDR1 SGHAT and CDR2 FQDESV (reference sequence).

The V call is TRBV2, the J call TRBJ2-7; TRBD1 matches at 7 bases. V shed 5 bases and J 3 bases; nucleotides not matched to a gene: 10. This CDR3 is built from 15 residues. CDR1 SNHLY and CDR2 FYNNEI come from the germline V gene. The CDR3 loop is CASSLGTEIFYEQYF. CDR3 in DNA: TGTGCCAGCAGTCTCGGGACAGAAATATTCTACGAGCAGTACTTC.

This rearrangement joins TRBV27 to TRBJ2-3; 8 nucleotides match TRBD2. J was trimmed by 6 bases and V by 6 bases; bases with no gene match: 8. Germline values: CDR1 MNHEY, CDR2 SMNVEV (reference sequence). This CDR3 region has 14 residues. The CDR3 loop reads CASRVTGGPDTQYF. CDR3 DNA: TGTGCCAGCAGGGTGACGGGAGGGCCGGATACGCAGTATTTT.

This clone was recorded once. V and J are TRBV11-2 and TRBJ1-5, with 9 bases that match TRBD1. Germline CDR1 reads SGHAT; CDR2 reads FQNNGV. The CDR3 runs 14 residues. Unmatched junction bases numbered 1, after V lost 3 bases and J lost 4 bases. The CDR3 coding sequence is TGTGCCAGCAGCTTCGGACAGGGGAATCAGCCCCAGCATTTT. Its translation: CASSFGQGNQPQHF. The full variable domain, its missing parts supplied by reference TRBV11-2 and TRBJ1-5, is EAGVAQSPRYKIIEKRQSVAFWCNPISGHATLYWYQQILGQGPKLLIQFQNNGVVDDSQLPKDRFSAERLKGVDSTLKIQPAKLEDSAVYLCASSFGQGNQPQHFGDGTRLSIL.

This clone has a handful of counts. The V and J genes are TRBV11-2 and TRBJ2-5, with 8 positions matching TRBD1. Germline CDR1 reads SGHAT; CDR2 reads FQNNGV. The CDR3 totals 14 residues. Trimming removed 3 bases from V and 5 bases from J; junction bases left unmatched: 5. CDR3 region: CASSLDRVVETQYF. Here the CDR3 DNA reads TGTGCCAGCAGCTTGGACAGGGTTGTGGAGACCCAGTACTTC.

The CDR3 loop reads CASSYRRADRGNYEQYF. The CDR3 coding sequence is TGTGCCAGCAGTTACCGCCGGGCTGACAGGGGGAACTACGAGCAGTACTTC. The gene calls are TRBV6-2 or TRBV6-3 and TRBJ2-7; the match to TRBD1 covers 9 bases. V dropped 2 bases and J dropped 3; count of bases not matched to a gene: 11. Germline values: CDR1 MNHEY, CDR2 SVGEGT. The CDR3 covers 17 residues.

The DNA for the CDR3 is TGTGCCAGCAGCCAAGCGGGTAGGAACACTGAAGCTTTCTTT. This sequence encodes CASSQAGRNTEAFF. The rearrangement joins TRBV4-2 to TRBJ1-1; D unclear. V dropped 1 base and J dropped 1 base, with 7 bases sitting between them. Germline lookup yields CDR1 LGHNA and CDR2 YNFKEQ. The length of the CDR3 is 14 residues.

The DNA of the CDR3 is TGTGCCAGCAGCTCGGCGGGACTAGCCAGCAAAGAGACCCAGTACTTC. Protein sequence: CASSSAGLASKETQYF. The chain is built from TRBV11-2 and TRBJ2-5; 9 nucleotides line up with TRBD2. The CDR3 has 16 amino acids. The germline V gene has CDR1 SGHAT and CDR2 FQNNGV. V gave up 4 bases and J gave up 3 bases; unmatched junction bases: 9.

This clone occurred a few times. The J gene is TRBJ1-2, the V gene TRBV3-1 (or the pseudogene TRBV3-2); 7 nucleotides agree with TRBD1. Trimming at V came to 1 base and at J to 8 bases, leaving 22 bases not matched to a gene. Germline values: CDR1 LGHDT, CDR2 YNNKEL (reference sequence). CDR3 length: 19 amino acids. The CDR3, as DNA: TGTGCCAGCAGCCAAGGGCCCCCCACAGGGGTCGGCTGGTATGACGGCTACACCTTC. Amino acid sequence: CASSQGPPTGVGWYDGYTF.

The chain uses TRBV25-1 and TRBJ2-7, with D possibly TRBD1 on 5 matching bases. This CDR3 comprises 14 residues. Trimming took 2 bases from V and 3 from J, leaving 11 bases between them. Looked up from germline, CDR1 is MGHDK and CDR2 is SYGVNS. Here the CDR3 reads CASSEVAGIYEQYF. In nucleotides, the CDR3 is TGTGCCAGCAGTGAAGTCGCAGGGATCTACGAGCAGTACTTC.

The genes are TRBV7-2 and TRBJ1-5; D may be TRBD1 (5 bases). This CDR3 has 15 residues. Per germline, CDR1 SGHTA and CDR2 FQGNSA. Trimming pared 2 bases from V and 3 bases from J, leaving 11 bases between. The CDR3 DNA is TGTGCCAGCAGCTTAAAACCAGGGTCCAATCAGCCCCAGCATTTT. Translated: CASSLKPGSNQPQHF.

CDR3 coding DNA: TGCGCCAGCAGCTTCGGACAGGGGATGGGTGGCTACACCTTC. Encoded protein: CASSFGQGMGGYTF. This sequence joins TRBV5-1 and TRBJ1-2; TRBD1 matches at 9 bases. The germline V gene has CDR1 SGHRS and CDR2 YFSETQ. Trimming removed 2 bases from V and 7 bases from J; junction bases left unmatched: 6. This CDR3 spans 14 amino acids. Looking up the rest from reference TRBV5-1 and TRBJ1-2 gives the full variable domain: KAGVTQTPRYLIKTRGQQVTLSCSPISGHRSVSWYQQTPGQGLQFLFEYFSETQRNKGNFPGRFSGRQFSNSRSEMNVSTLELGDSALYLCASSFGQGMGGYTFGSGTRLTVV.

This clone was picked up one time. The J gene is TRBJ2-7, the V gene TRBV19; 7 bases fit TRBD1. This CDR3 has 17 amino acids. V lost 2 bases and J lost 2; bases outside the gene matches: 12. The germline gives CDR1 LNHDA, CDR2 SQIVND (reference sequence). CDR3 residues: CASSIRWGTETPYEQYF. The CDR3 DNA follows: TGTGCCAGTAGTATACGATGGGGGACAGAGACTCCCTACGAGCAGTACTTC.

This clone has just one count. This rearrangement joins TRBV19 to TRBJ2-1; a weak D match, TRBD2 (5 bases). CDR1 and CDR2 (germline): LNHDA, SQIVND (reference sequence). This CDR3 contains 13 residues. V was cut by 6 bases and J by 9 bases, with 15 bases left in between. In DNA, the CDR3 is TGTGCCAGTAGCAGAGGGTTGTACGGTGAGCAGTTCTTC. It codes for CASSRGLYGEQFF.

The V gene is TRBV2, the J gene TRBJ1-2; 10 positions match TRBD1. The CDR3 totals 13 residues. The trim removed 6 bases at V and 3 bases at J, leaving 1 base unmatched. CDR1 is SNHLY and CDR2 is FYNNEI in the germline V gene. CDR3 residues: CASRGQGDYGYTF. Here the CDR3 DNA reads TGTGCCAGCAGAGGACAGGGGGACTATGGCTACACCTTC. Full variable domain (remainder filled in from reference TRBV2 and TRBJ1-2): EPEVTQTPSHQVTQMGQEVILRCVPISNHLYFYWYRQILGQKVEFLVSFYNNEISEKSEIFDDQFSVERPDGSNFTLKIRSTKLEDSAMYFCASRGQGDYGYTFGSGTRLTVV.

The sample holds one count of this clone. The J gene is TRBJ2-1, the V gene TRBV10-3, with 8 bases lining up with TRBD2. After removal of 10 bases from V and 2 bases from J, the junction contained 4 bases not matched to a gene. CDR1 is ENHRY and CDR2 is SYGVKD in the germline V gene. This CDR3 spans 13 amino acids. As DNA, the CDR3 is TGTGCCACACTAGCGGACCCCTACAATGAGCAGTTCTTC. It codes for CATLADPYNEQFF.

V usage is TRBV7-8 and J usage is TRBJ1-1; 7 bases map to TRBD1. With 6 bases clipped from V and 1 base from J, the junction kept 2 bases outside the gene matches. The CDR3 length is 13 residues. CDR1 is SGHVS and CDR2 is FQNEAQ in the germline V gene. The CDR3 DNA reads TGTGCCAGCAGTAGGGGGCGGAACACTGAAGCTTTCTTT. Translated: CASSRGRNTEAFF.

This chain uses TRBV3-1 (or the pseudogene TRBV3-2) with TRBJ2-2; TRBD2 might be the D (5 bases). In germline, CDR1 is LGHDT, CDR2 YNNKEL (reference sequence). Trimming removed 4 bases at V and 6 bases at J, with 12 bases between. The CDR3 spans 14 residues. The CDR3: CASSPARGSGELFF. The DNA for the CDR3 is TGTGCCAGCAGCCCCGCTAGAGGGTCCGGGGAGCTGTTTTTT.

This clone was picked up a small number of times. The J gene is TRBJ1-3, the V gene TRBV28, with 9 bases lining up with TRBD1. Germline V lookup: CDR1 MDHEN, CDR2 SYDVKM. V lost 3 bases and J lost 0; bases outside the gene matches: 12. The CDR3 totals 19 residues. CDR3 amino acids: CASSLYRTGESPSGNTIYF. In DNA form, the CDR3 reads TGTGCCAGCAGTTTGTACCGGACAGGGGAGTCTCCCTCTGGAAACACCATATATTTT. Looking up the rest from reference TRBV28 and TRBJ1-3 gives the full variable domain: DVKVTQSSRYLVKRTGEKVFLECVQDMDHENMFWYRQDPGLGLRLIYFSYDVKMKEKGDIPEGYSVSREKKERFSLILESASTNQTSMYLCASSLYRTGESPSGNTIYFGEGSWLTVV.

This clone has more than one count but fewer than ten. This rearrangement joins TRBV21-1 to TRBJ2-7; the D call in the table, TRBD1, was not verified against the DNA. TRBV21-1 is noted as a pseudogene. The CDR3 has 15 residues. The DNA of the CDR3 is TGTGCCAGCAGCAAAAAAAGGGGGACCAACTACGAGCAGTACTTC. Translating gives CASSKKRGTNYEQYF.